This T cell receptor beta chain emerged from a study of human thymus T cells. Obtained as resections during corrective heart surgery, the thymus tissue was then studied. Sequenced by immunoSEQ multiplex PCR; TCRdb stores in-frame clones only, minus some. This sample has approximately 70,000 clones, with 90% to 95% found just once. Germline CDR1 and CDR2: MNHEY and SMNVEV (reference sequence). The CDR3 has 14 residues. Trimming took off 3 bases at V and 4 bases at J, with 11 bases between the two ends. This sequence originates from a girl under three years old with a congenital heart defect but otherwise immunologically healthy. Sequencing was carried out using thymus tissue. This chain joins TRBV27 and TRBJ2-3; perhaps TRBD2 as D (5 bases). CDR3 nucleotide sequence: TGTGCCAGCAGTTTGGAAGGAGGTGCAGATACGCAGTATTTT. Translated, it gives CASSLEGGADTQYF.